This record looks at one TCR beta chain sequence and its context. Its specificity is not known. An end of the junction does not agree with germline; a read error may underlie this. This sample is part of a study of T cell responses to AZD1222 COVID-19 vaccine. This CDR3 spans 14 amino acids. Germline V gene sequence: CDR1 SGHTA, CDR2 FQGTGA. TCRdb's copy holds only in-frame clones and misses some; the assay was immunoSEQ multiplex PCR. The repertoire includes about 60,000 clones, 60% to 85% of them detected once, and around 3.5% sits in the top ten. Findings of the study overall: Repertoire sampling occurred only after the peak T cell response. The CD4 TCRs associated with vaccination extended across spike and predominated at 160-218 and 743-854. Breadth and depth of Spike-specific TCRs rose after two AZD1222 doses. Only five to seven AZD1222 recipients were seropositive at baseline.

The input for sequencing was peripheral blood, taken 28 days after the second AZD1222 dose. This chain connects TRBV7-3 to TRBJ1-2, with D tentatively TRBD1 (5 bases). This clonotype originated in an adult who received the AZD1222 COVID-19 vaccine. CDR3 nucleotide sequence: TGTCCCAGCAGCTTGGGAACGGGGGGAACGGGCTACACCTTC. Translation: CPSSLGTGGTGYTF.